Presented here are 10 T cell receptor beta chains from one specimen sequenced in a study of T cell responses to AZD1222 COVID-19 vaccine. This table comes from immunoSEQ multiplex PCR, and its TCRdb copy is limited to in-frame clones, with some not included. The data show roughly 200,000 clones, with just over 85% seen just once and roughly 7.7% held by the top ten. The sequences come from peripheral blood, collected on day 0 of AZD1222 vaccination. Source of these receptors: an adult in good health.

The CDR3 spells CASSFLVGGSTDTQYF. The CDR3 region has the DNA TGTGCCAGCAGCTTTCTAGTGGGGGGGAGCACAGATACGCAGTATTTT. The genes are TRBV5-4 and TRBJ2-3; 7 bases map to TRBD2. This CDR3 has 16 amino acids. The V and J ends lost 2 bases and 0 bases, in that order; junction bases with no gene match: 6. CDR1 is SGHNT, CDR2 YYREEE, per germline (reference sequence).

In regard to this clone: This sample also contains other DNA sequences that code for the same CDR3. The genes are TRBV6-5 and TRBJ1-1, with unresolved D. Germline-derived CDR1 and CDR2 are MNHEY and SVGAGI. Between the trimmed V and J ends, which lost 4 bases and 0 bases, there was a span of 6 bases. This CDR3 is 13 amino acids long. The CDR3 region has the DNA TGTGCCAGCAGTTGGACGGTGAACACTGAAGCTTTCTTT. It yields the protein CASSWTVNTEAFF.

The CDR3 spells CASSLADRTGASGNTIYF. In DNA, the CDR3 is TGTGCCAGCAGCTTAGCGGACAGGACAGGCGCCTCTGGAAACACCATATATTTT. This chain joins TRBV7-4 and TRBJ1-3; 7 positions match TRBD1. There are 18 residues in the CDR3. Germline CDR1 is SGHVT and CDR2 is SQSDAQ. V lost 0 bases to trimming and J lost 0 bases; unmatched junction nucleotides: 8.

The chain uses TRBV6-1 and TRBJ1-5; D ambiguous. CDR3 length equals 19 residues. CDR1 and CDR2 (germline): MNHNS, SASEGT. Trimming stripped 2 bases from V and 0 bases from J, with 20 bases between. The CDR3 coding sequence is TGTGCCAGCAGTGAATCTCGGTTTCAAACTTTGAGTAGCAATCAGCCCCAGCATTTT. It yields the protein CASSESRFQTLSSNQPQHF.

The gene calls are TRBV7-2 and TRBJ1-2, with D uncertain. CDR1 SGHTA and CDR2 FQGNSA come from the germline V gene. The germline V and J ends were trimmed by 6 bases and 6 bases, with 17 bases remaining between them. The CDR3 is 14 residues long. CDR3 nucleotide sequence: TGTGCCAGCAGGGGCGTAGGGTTCGGGGATGGCTACACCTTC. Amino acid sequence: CASRGVGFGDGYTF.

This clone was recorded a few times. The chain couples TRBV9 to TRBJ1-3; D unclear. The germline V and J ends were trimmed by 3 bases and 0 bases, with 7 bases remaining between them. Germline lookup yields CDR1 SGDLS and CDR2 YYNGEE. This CDR3 region has 14 residues. The CDR3 loop is CASSGWASGNTIYF. The CDR3 DNA follows: TGTGCCAGCAGCGGCTGGGCCTCTGGAAACACCATATATTTT.

This clone was counted only a few times. The chain uses TRBV27 and TRBJ1-5; D not resolved. The V gene lost 3 bases and the J gene lost 3 bases, with 9 bases spanning the gap. The CDR3 contains 14 residues. Germline assignment: CDR1 MNHEY and CDR2 SMNVEV (reference sequence). The CDR3 sequence: CASSLVGLNQPQHF. The CDR3, as DNA: TGTGCCAGCAGTTTGGTCGGACTCAATCAGCCCCAGCATTTT.

The V call is TRBV25-1, the J call TRBJ1-2, with 11 bases that match TRBD1. In germline, CDR1 is MGHDK, CDR2 SYGVNS. With 8 bases clipped from V and 7 bases from J, the junction kept 3 bases outside the gene matches. This CDR3 has 12 residues. This CDR3 reads CASGTGGGGYTF. CDR3 coding DNA: TGTGCCAGCGGGACAGGGGGAGGTGGCTACACCTTC.

This sequence joins TRBV9 and TRBJ2-2, with no clear D. The V end was cut by 4 bases, the J end by 6 bases, with 31 bases between. Germline-derived CDR1 and CDR2 are SGDLS and YYNGEE. CDR3 length: 20 residues. The CDR3: CASSKDPPGLRAGGSGELFF. The CDR3 DNA sequence: TGTGCCAGCAGCAAAGACCCCCCTGGGTTACGGGCAGGTGGGTCCGGGGAGCTGTTTTTT.

This chain uses TRBV5-1 with TRBJ1-2; TRBD1 matches at 8 bases. The CDR3 is 15 residues long. Looked up from germline, CDR1 is SGHRS and CDR2 is YFSETQ. V lost 4 bases, J lost 6 bases, and 11 bases stayed unmatched. The CDR3 bases are TGCGCCAGCAGCAGGCAGACAGGGGTCGGAGATGGCTACACCTTC. Translating it yields CASSRQTGVGDGYTF.